This T cell receptor beta chain stems from a study of cytomegalovirus exposure and HLA in healthy donors. Likely unrecorded immune exposures existed in these nominally healthy donors. General study findings and limits: Reportedly, fewer N-insertions than the approximately 610-donor mean appeared in an Asian-associated ancestry cluster in a later analysis.

Researchers ran the PCR with 60 Vbeta and 13 Jbeta primers. Profiling relied on immunoSEQ multiplex PCR, and the TCRdb table lists in-frame clones only, not all of them. Seen here are about 140,000 clones, roughly 76% observed once, and the top ten hold 1.5% to 2%. The junction had 7 bases not matched to a gene; V was cut back by 4 bases and J by 3 bases. Looked up from germline, CDR1 is SGHRS and CDR2 is YFSETQ. The CDR3 is 15 residues long. In regard to this clone: Its specificity is unknown.

This TCR came from a female donor in good health and CMV-seronegative. This rearrangement joins TRBV5-1 to TRBJ2-7, with TRBD2 matching over 10 bases. The sample comprised PBMCs. CDR3: CASSPSGTSDYEQYF. The CDR3 DNA is TGCGCCAGCAGCCCGTCCGGGACTAGCGACTACGAGCAGTACTTC.